This T cell receptor (beta chain) emerged from a study of PD-1 blockade in mismatch repair-deficient tumors. TCRdb keeps only in-frame clones here, not all; method: immunoSEQ multiplex PCR. Altogether 15,000 to 25,000 clones are present, approximately 80% being singletons, with the ten largest covering approximately 1.5%. This CDR3 has 15 residues. Germline V gene data show CDR1 as KGHSY and CDR2 as FQNENV. V trimming: 4 bases; J trimming: 3 bases; junction bases outside the gene matches: 3. The sample in question was PBMCs, obtained 52 weeks after starting pembrolizumab. This sequence joins TRBV16 and TRBJ2-3; the match to TRBD2 covers 11 bases. The receptor was isolated from an adult with mismatch repair-deficient cancer. In DNA, the CDR3 is TGTGCCAGCAGCCTCTCTAGCGGGAGGACAGATACGCAGTATTTT. Its protein product is CASSLSSGRTDTQYF. The variable domain in full, completed from reference TRBV16 and TRBJ2-3, reads GEEVAQTPKHLVRGEGQKAKLYCAPIKGHSYVFWYQQVLKNEFKFLISFQNENVFDETGMPKERFSAKCLPNSPCSLEIQATKLEDSAVYFCASSLSSGRTDTQYFGPGTRLTVL.